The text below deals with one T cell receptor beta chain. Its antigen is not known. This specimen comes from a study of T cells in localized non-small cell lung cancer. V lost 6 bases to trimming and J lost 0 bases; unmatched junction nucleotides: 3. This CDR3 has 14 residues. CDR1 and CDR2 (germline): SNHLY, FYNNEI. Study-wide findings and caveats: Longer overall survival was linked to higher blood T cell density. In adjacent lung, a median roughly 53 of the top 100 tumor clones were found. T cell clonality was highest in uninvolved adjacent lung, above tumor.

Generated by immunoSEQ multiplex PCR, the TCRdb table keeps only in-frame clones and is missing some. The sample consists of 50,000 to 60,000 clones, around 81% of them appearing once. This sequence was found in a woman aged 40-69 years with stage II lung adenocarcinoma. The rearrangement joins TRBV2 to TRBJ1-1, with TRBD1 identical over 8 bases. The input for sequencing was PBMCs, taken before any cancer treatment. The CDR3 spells CASRNRGMNTEAFF. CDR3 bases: TGTGCCAGCAGGAACAGGGGGATGAACACTGAAGCTTTCTTT.